This TCR beta chain originates from a study of blood T cell repertoires in COVID-19. Study overall: COVID-19 samples from acute and convalescent phases originated in the United States, Italy and Spain.

The assay was immunoSEQ multiplex PCR, and TCRdb's table has in-frame clones only and misses some. The table lists 150,000 to 200,000 clones, 80% to 90% of them singletons. Looked up from germline, CDR1 is SGHDT and CDR2 is YYEEEE. With V trimmed by 3 bases and J by 4 bases, 8 bases remained unmatched. This CDR3 contains 16 residues. The rearrangement links TRBV5-6 to TRBJ2-3; TRBD1 aligns across 10 bases. This sequence was found in a man between 18 and 35 years old with active or convalescent COVID-19. The sequencing input was peripheral blood. The CDR3 coding sequence is TGTGCCAGCAGCTGGGCCTCGACAGGGGGCCCAGATACGCAGTATTTT. Amino acid sequence: CASSWASTGGPDTQYF.